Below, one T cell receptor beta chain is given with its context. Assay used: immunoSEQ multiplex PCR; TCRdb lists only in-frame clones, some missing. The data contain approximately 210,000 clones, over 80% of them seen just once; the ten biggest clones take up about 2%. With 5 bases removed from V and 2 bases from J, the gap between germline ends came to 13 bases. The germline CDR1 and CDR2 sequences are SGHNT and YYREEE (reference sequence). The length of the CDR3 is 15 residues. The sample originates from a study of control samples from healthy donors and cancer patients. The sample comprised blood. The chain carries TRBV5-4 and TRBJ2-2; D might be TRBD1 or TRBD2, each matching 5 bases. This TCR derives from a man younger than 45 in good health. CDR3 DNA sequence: TGTGCCAGCAGTCCTACGGGACGAAACACCGGGGAGCTGTTTTTT. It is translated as CASSPTGRNTGELFF.